What follows are 11 T cell receptor beta chains derived from one specimen sequenced in a study of blood T cell repertoires in COVID-19 (dated by TCRdb to about 2020). Preparation of the library involved the immunoSEQ multiplex PCR assay. Not all clones reach the TCRdb copy of this immuneACCESS table, which keeps in-frame sequences only. Checked studies attribute under half of the gap to unresolved V genes and leave the rest unexplained. The sample contains about 230,000 clones, approximately 82% of them found a single time. In total, the top ten clones hold approximately 2.6% of the sample. Sequenced material: peripheral blood. Receptor source: a woman between 70 and 85 years old with active or convalescent COVID-19.

The V and J genes are TRBV9 and TRBJ2-1, with 14 bases that match TRBD2. The germline CDR1 and CDR2 sequences are SGDLS and YYNGEE. V shed 4 bases and J 8 bases; nucleotides not matched to a gene: 5. The CDR3 contains 15 residues. CDR3 sequence reads: CASSLGLAGVDEQFF. The DNA for the CDR3 is TGTGCCAGCAGCCTGGGACTAGCGGGAGTCGATGAGCAGTTCTTC. The whole variable domain, filled in from reference TRBV9 and TRBJ2-1, reads DSGVTQTPKHLITATGQRVTLRCSPRSGDLSVYWYQQSLDQGLQFLIQYYNGEERAKGNILERFSAQQFPDLHSELNLSSLELGDSALYFCASSLGLAGVDEQFFGPGTRLTVL.

The chain carries TRBV9 and TRBJ2-1; 7 nucleotides agree with TRBD2. Unmatched junction bases numbered 12, after V lost 2 bases and J lost 7 bases. The CDR3 contains 16 residues. Germline CDR1 and CDR2: SGDLS and YYNGEE. Here the CDR3 DNA reads TGTGCCAGCAGCGTTTATTCCCTAGCGGTCTCTAATGAGCAGTTCTTC. As protein: CASSVYSLAVSNEQFF.

The rearrangement joins TRBV2 to TRBJ2-7, with TRBD2 identical over 9 bases. The CDR3 totals 14 residues. Germline V lookup: CDR1 SNHLY, CDR2 FYNNEI. J gave up 7 bases and V 4 bases, and 8 bases lay outside the gene matches. The CDR3 spells CASSATSGRGEQYF. The CDR3 DNA sequence: TGTGCCAGCAGTGCCACTAGCGGGCGCGGGGAGCAGTACTTC.

V gene TRBV7-2 combines with J gene TRBJ2-5; D perhaps matches TRBD1 (7 bases). Deletions cut 2 bases from V and 2 bases from J, with 12 bases between. Germline CDR1 and CDR2: SGHTA and FQGNSA. This CDR3 is 15 amino acids long. The CDR3 region is CASSLSRGVQETQYF. For the CDR3, the DNA is TGTGCCAGCAGCTTAAGCAGGGGGGTGCAAGAGACCCAGTACTTC.

The V and J genes are TRBV6-5 and TRBJ2-7, with 9 bases fitting TRBD1. Germline V gene lookup returns CDR1 MNHEY and CDR2 SVGAGI. V was clipped by 8 bases and J by 2 bases; unmatched bases: 7. CDR3 length: 14 amino acids. The CDR3, as DNA: TGTGCCAGCCACTTCGACAGGGGGACCTACGAGCAGTACTTC. Its translation: CASHFDRGTYEQYF.

The rearrangement links TRBV9 to TRBJ2-2; 10 bases agree with TRBD2. Germline assignment: CDR1 SGDLS and CDR2 YYNGEE. Trimming at V came to 4 bases and at J to 6 bases, leaving 12 bases not matched to a gene. The CDR3 extends over 17 amino acids. The CDR3 nucleotides are TGTGCCAGCAGCTTTCTCCCTAGCGGGGGTGTATCCGGGGAGCTGTTTTTT. Translation gives CASSFLPSGGVSGELFF.

V and J are TRBV11-2 and TRBJ2-2; 8 bases match TRBD1. Germline V gene sequence: CDR1 SGHAT, CDR2 FQNNGV. V shed 8 bases, J shed 5 bases, and the junction held 10 bases outside the gene matches. The CDR3 extends over 15 amino acids. The CDR3 nucleotides read TGTGCCAGCCAGGACAGGGTGGTCTTGACCGGGGAGCTGTTTTTT. It yields the protein CASQDRVVLTGELFF. The full variable domain, with the rest looked up from reference TRBV11-2 and TRBJ2-2, is EAGVAQSPRYKIIEKRQSVAFWCNPISGHATLYWYQQILGQGPKLLIQFQNNGVVDDSQLPKDRFSAERLKGVDSTLKIQPAKLEDSAVYLCASQDRVVLTGELFFGEGSRLTVL.

The CDR3 bases are TGTGCCAGCTCTCGACAGGGTGCTGGTATGGGAGGTGAAAAACTGTTTTTT. Protein: CASSRQGAGMGGEKLFF. The V gene is TRBV18, the J gene TRBJ1-4, with 7 bases matching TRBD1. Trimming removed 6 bases from V and 7 bases from J; junction bases left unmatched: 17. The CDR3 is made up of 17 amino acids. Germline assignment: CDR1 KGHSH and CDR2 LQKENI.

The CDR3 region is CASSLGSGPNQPQHF. CDR3 sequence (DNA): TGCGCCAGCAGCTTAGGGTCAGGGCCAAATCAGCCCCAGCATTTT. This chain connects TRBV5-1 to TRBJ1-5; tentative D call: TRBD1 (5 bases). From germline, CDR1 is SGHRS and CDR2 YFSETQ. V was trimmed by 2 bases and J by 4 bases, leaving 13 bases between them. This CDR3 contains 15 residues.

This clone was observed a few times. The CDR3 sequence is CASSPRGIGRETQYF. For the CDR3, the DNA is TGTGCCAGCAGCCCCCGAGGGATAGGGCGAGAGACCCAGTACTTC. The V gene is TRBV27, the J gene TRBJ2-5; D perhaps matches TRBD2 (5 bases). Germline V gene lookup returns CDR1 MNHEY and CDR2 SMNVEV (reference sequence). V was shortened by 6 bases and J by 4 bases, with 18 bases between the two germline ends. The CDR3 sequence is 15 residues long.

This chain uses TRBV12-3 or TRBV12-4 with TRBJ2-7; 7 bases line up with TRBD1. This CDR3 region has 11 residues. V was clipped by 5 bases and J by 10 bases; unmatched bases: 5. In DNA, the CDR3 is TGTGCCAGCAGTATCGGGACAGCTCAGTACTTC. The encoded protein is CASSIGTAQYF.